This entry describes one TCR beta chain. Germline V CDR1 and CDR2: GTSNPN, SVGIG (reference sequence). This CDR3 has 12 amino acids. The V end lost 3 bases, the J end lost 8 bases, and 8 bases lay between the germline ends. These data come from a study of blood T cell repertoires in COVID-19. Here immunoSEQ multiplex PCR was the method, and the copy in TCRdb shows in-frame clones only, minus some. This table has about 230,000 clones, roughly 90% appearing once. The sequence came from a woman aged 25 to 39 with acute COVID-19. The specimen sequenced was PBMCs or T cells enriched from blood (not recorded which). V and J are TRBV30 and TRBJ1-6, with D uncertain. The CDR3 is CAWRYGDSPLHF. CDR3 coding DNA: TGTGCCTGGAGGTACGGGGATTCACCCCTCCACTTT.